This TCR beta chain is from a study of blood T cell repertoires in COVID-19. Study context: PBMCs, B-cell-depleted T cells, or T cells provided the cDNA or gDNA that made up the material.

Germline V gene data show CDR1 as SGHTA and CDR2 as FQGNSA. The CDR3 is made up of 15 amino acids. V lost 5 bases and J 6 bases, leaving 16 bases between the germline ends. Produced via immunoSEQ multiplex PCR; TCRdb's table is partial and in-frame only. The sample consists of 120,000 to 150,000 clones, roughly 84% of them appearing once. Participants spanned ages about 18 to 95 years and resided in 20 to 30 US areas. Cohort assignment relied on participant-reported clinical history. A PCR-confirmed or clinician-diagnosed COVID-19 case had contacted exposed participants within 2 weeks of entry. The sequenced sample was PBMCs or T cells enriched from blood (not recorded which). The rearrangement uses TRBV7-2 and TRBJ1-4; no definite D call. The receptor's source is a woman aged 50 to 60 who had been exposed to COVID-19. The CDR3, as DNA: TGTGCCAGCAGCCGGGTCCCCACAAAAGATGAAAAACTGTTTTTT. Its protein is CASSRVPTKDEKLFF.